A single T cell receptor beta chain is shown here with its context. Its antigen is not yet known. No much larger clone is present one base from it, and per-base qualities are unavailable. The donors were about 40 Caucasian individuals from Russia, aged roughly 6 to 100 years, who were systemically healthy. Each donor gave approximately 9.3 milliliters of peripheral blood, collected into EDTA-treated Vacutainer tubes. Ficoll-Paque density-gradient centrifugation was used to isolate PBMCs, with at least 6.5 million obtained per sample. Total RNA was extracted from PBMCs with Trizol reagent, with at least 5.5 micrograms obtained per sample. Naive CD45RAhigh/CD27high T cell percentages were measured by flow cytometry on a PBMC aliquot from every donor. For CDR1 and CDR2, the germline V gene (reference sequence) lists LGHDT and YNNKEL. V loses 0 bases of germline sequence and J loses 4 bases, and the interval between the two ends is 7 bases. Reading from cysteine to phenylalanine, the CDR3 counts 13 amino acids. The CDR3 DNA has 39 bases and is translated from base 1.

The receptor library was made with 5' RACE. TCRdb records Illumina HiSeq 2500 as the sequencer. A second PCR of about 6 to 11 cycles was performed with a sample-barcoded 5' primer and a J-beta primer mix. Each TCR beta cDNA molecule received a unique molecular identifier from a template-switch 5' adaptor carrying 12 random nucleotides. At least 3 million CDR3-containing paired-end reads were obtained from each sample. The Mint cDNA synthesis kit, primed by a TRBC-specific oligonucleotide, was used to synthesize first-strand cDNA from all RNA. All cDNA was treated with uracil-DNA glycosylase and then went through a first 18-cycle PCR with the universal primers M1SS and BC2_uni_R. In the source study's methods: Each sample was normalized by randomly selecting 1 million high-quality reads, each carrying a distinct molecular identifier. Instead of being binned into consensus sequences, reads that shared molecular identifiers were thrown out. MiTCR, set to a Q25 quality threshold and the strictest error-elimination algorithm, was used for CDR3 identification, clonotype clustering and error correction. A nonparametric unseen species model with Euler transformation was used to estimate a lower bound on total TCR beta diversity. The public reads were reanalyzed by TCRdb: fastp trimming at Q25, MiXCR alignment, in-frame beta chains only. Each record represents a unique CDR3 protein, reported with the most common genes and DNA among its rows. The V and J calls were not made by the authors but by TCRdb's processing. Here the sample has approximately 810,000 distinct CDR3 sequences; around 36% occur a single time. The ten largest make up roughly 13% of the sample.

This sample was taken from a study of blood T cells in healthy people across ages (dated by TCRdb to about 2015). For the wider study: In model experiments, roughly one uniquely barcoded TCR beta cDNA molecule per two T cells was captured by template switching. To track age-related changes in TCR beta repertoire diversity, the study relied on deep sequencing normalized with unique cDNA molecular identifiers. To avoid experimental bias, donors of different ages were spread randomly across the sequencing lanes. Four age groups were formed from the donors: young (average 16 years), middle-aged (approximately 42), aged (62) and long-lived (82). Using the same blood draw, the study looked at two additional independent replicas of 1 million unique cDNA reads for two donors, one aged 18 to 30 and the other aged 80 or older.

Summary of the overall study and its limitations: Total diversity estimates from one million sequenced T cells were considered lower bounds and underestimates. Compared with the aged group, more naive CD4+ T cells, fewer expanded clones and increased TCR diversity were shown by the long-lived group, suggesting age selection. Bulk unsorted PBMC profiling prevented conclusive comparison of naive and antigen-experienced compartments. As age increased, observed TCR beta diversity per million T cells dropped in a roughly linear way, and a significant reduction was already evident by age about 40. Because donor CMV infection status was unknown, age-related changes in expanded clonotypes were potentially confounded. Observed TCR beta diversity correlated strongly with the percentage of naive T cells measured by flow cytometry.

The chain is encoded by TRBV3-1 joined to TRBJ2-7; a confident D gene designation cannot be given. This clonotype originated in a man younger than 35 in good health. The sequenced sample consisted of blood. For the CDR3, the sequence is CASSQERFYEQYF. The DNA is as follows: TGTGCCAGCAGCCAAGAACGGTTTTACGAGCAGTACTTC.